This TCR beta chain appears in the sequencing data of a study of identical twins. The CDR3 totals 15 residues. CDR1 KGHDR and CDR2 SFDVKD come from the germline V gene. The V gene end was trimmed by 7 bases and the J gene end by 4 bases; junction bases not matched to a gene: 6. A single record per CDR3 protein comes from TCRdb applying MiXCR to the 5' RACE reads. The table includes around 650,000 distinct CDR3 sequences, just over 7% detected once. This sample also belongs to another study, concerning yellow fever vaccine responses in identical twins.

The rearrangement uses TRBV24-1 and TRBJ1-5; TRBD1 matches 10 bases. Sample: PBMCs. The clonotype comes from a woman younger than 35 in good health. Here the CDR3 DNA reads TGTGCCACCAGATCCGGGACAGGGGCAAATCAGCCCCAGCATTTT. Residues: CATRSGTGANQPQHF.